Sequencing of this TCR beta chain was carried out in a study of blood T cell repertoires in COVID-19. About the study: Samples of COVID-19 (acute and convalescent) were obtained from the United States, Italy and Spain. T cells, B-cell-depleted T cells, or PBMCs supplied cDNA or gDNA.

With 7 bases clipped from V and 0 bases from J, the junction kept 5 bases outside the gene matches. CDR3 size: 14 residues. The germline CDR1 and CDR2 sequences are MDHEN and SYDVKM. The authors' processing: Counts of nucleated cells, estimated from reference gene primer amplification, were obtained. The method was immunoSEQ multiplex PCR; TCRdb's version includes in-frame clones alone and lacks a portion of them. V and J calls and clone size are as listed in that table; D and trimming were resolved from the DNA. The table records roughly 230,000 clones, approximately 89% of them present only once. The chain uses TRBV28 and TRBJ2-7; 8 bases agree with TRBD2. This TCR came from a woman aged 40-49 years who had recovered from COVID-19. The sequenced material came from peripheral blood. The CDR3 DNA reads TGTGCCAGCACTTCGGGGGGGCCCTCCTACGAGCAGTACTTC. Translated: CASTSGGPSYEQYF. Complete variable domain (other parts from reference TRBV28 and TRBJ2-7): DVKVTQSSRYLVKRTGEKVFLECVQDMDHENMFWYRQDPGLGLRLIYFSYDVKMKEKGDIPEGYSVSREKKERFSLILESASTNQTSMYLCASTSGGPSYEQYFGPGTRLTVT.